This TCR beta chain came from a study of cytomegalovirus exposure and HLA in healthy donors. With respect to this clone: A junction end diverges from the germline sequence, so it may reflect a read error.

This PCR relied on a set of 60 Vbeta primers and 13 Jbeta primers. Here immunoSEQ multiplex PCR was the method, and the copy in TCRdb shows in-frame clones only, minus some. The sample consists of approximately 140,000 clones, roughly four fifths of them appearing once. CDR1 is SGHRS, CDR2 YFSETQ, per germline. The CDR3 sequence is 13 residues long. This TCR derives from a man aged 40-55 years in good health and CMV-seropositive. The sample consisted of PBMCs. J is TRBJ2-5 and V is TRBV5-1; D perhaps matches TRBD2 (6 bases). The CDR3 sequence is CVSSLTGVETQYF. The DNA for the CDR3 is TGCGTCAGCAGCTTGACGGGAGTCGAGACCCAGTACTTC. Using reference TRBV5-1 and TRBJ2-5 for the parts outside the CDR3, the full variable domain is KAGVTQTPRYLIKTRGQQVTLSCSPISGHRSVSWYQQTPGQGLQFLFEYFSETQRNKGNFPGRFSGRQFSNSRSEMNVSTLELGDSALYLCVSSLTGVETQYFGPGTRLLVL.